A single sample is the source of the 30 T cell receptor beta chains below, sequenced in a study of cytomegalovirus exposure and HLA in healthy donors. The method was immunoSEQ multiplex PCR; TCRdb's version includes in-frame clones alone and lacks a portion of them. In the table there are about 140,000 clones, approximately 84% of which are singletons. Sequenced input: PBMCs. The receptor set was obtained from a woman in her twenties or thirties in good health and CMV-seronegative.

The rearrangement joins TRBV29-1 to TRBJ1-2; maybe TRBD1 (5 bases). Between the trimmed V and J ends, which lost 5 bases and 6 bases, there was a span of 13 bases. This CDR3 region has 12 residues. CDR1 is SQVTM, CDR2 ANQGSEA, per germline. The DNA for the CDR3 is TGCAGCGTTCGCGGGACGTCGGATGGCTACACCTTC. The encoded protein is CSVRGTSDGYTF.

The chain recombines TRBV9 with TRBJ1-3, with 7 bases that match TRBD1. After removal of 0 bases from V and 2 bases from J, the junction contained 8 bases not matched to a gene. There are 17 residues in the CDR3. From germline, CDR1 is SGDLS and CDR2 YYNGEE. For the CDR3, the DNA is TGTGCCAGCAGCGTAGGAAGGTCCCAGGGGGCTGGAAACACCATATATTTT. Its protein is CASSVGRSQGAGNTIYF.

The genes are TRBV4-2 and TRBJ2-2, with 11 bases lining up with TRBD2. The CDR3 sequence is 18 residues long. Germline V gives CDR1 LGHNA, CDR2 YNFKEQ. Trimming removed 0 bases from V and 4 bases from J; junction bases left unmatched: 7. The CDR3: CASSQEVSGGAVTGELFF. DNA of the CDR3: TGTGCCAGCAGCCAAGAGGTTAGCGGGGGGGCAGTCACCGGGGAGCTGTTTTTT.

The chain couples TRBV14 to TRBJ2-5, with 7 positions matching TRBD1. The CDR3 sequence is 16 residues long. In germline, CDR1 is SGHDN, CDR2 FVKESK. V was pared by 4 bases and J by 2 bases, with 10 bases of the junction left unmatched. CDR3 bases: TGTGCCAGCAGCCGGCAACGGACAGGCCGACAAGAGACCCAGTACTTC. Translated: CASSRQRTGRQETQYF.

The table lists this clone with a few counts. This sequence joins TRBV27 and TRBJ2-6; the match to TRBD1 covers 7 bases. Trimming at V came to 6 bases and at J to 2 bases, leaving 4 bases not matched to a gene. The CDR3 runs to 15 residues. Per the germline V gene, CDR1 is MNHEY and CDR2 is SMNVEV (reference sequence). As DNA, the CDR3 is TGTGCCAGCAGCCCCGACAGGGCTGGGGCCAACGTCCTGACTTTC. It translates to CASSPDRAGANVLTF.

The V call is TRBV18, the J call TRBJ2-7; 12 bases map to TRBD1. The CDR3 length is 15 residues. CDR1 and CDR2 (germline): KGHSH, LQKENI. The ends lost 3 bases at V and 7 bases at J; junction bases unmatched: 7. CDR3 protein: CASSPAGQGAGEQYF. DNA of the CDR3: TGTGCCAGCTCACCCGCGGGACAGGGGGCGGGGGAGCAGTACTTC.

This chain joins TRBV5-1 and TRBJ1-4; maybe TRBD1 (5 bases). CDR1 is SGHRS, CDR2 YFSETQ, per germline. V was clipped by 2 bases and J by 4 bases, with 9 bases between them. This CDR3 region has 14 residues. For the CDR3, the DNA is TGCGCCAGCAGCTTCGCGGGGGTTAATGAAAAACTGTTTTTT. Amino acid sequence: CASSFAGVNEKLFF.

V usage is TRBV29-1 and J usage is TRBJ2-6, with D possibly TRBD1 on 5 matching bases. The V gene lost 4 bases and the J gene lost 2 bases, with 12 bases spanning the gap. The CDR3 has 15 amino acids. Germline V gene lookup returns CDR1 SQVTM and CDR2 ANQGSEA. CDR3 amino acids: CSVAPLQAGANVLTF. CDR3 in DNA: TGCAGCGTTGCACCGTTACAGGCTGGGGCCAACGTCCTGACTTTC.

The chain links TRBV2 to TRBJ1-1, with D possibly TRBD1 on 6 matching bases. This CDR3 spans 14 amino acids. CDR1 is SNHLY and CDR2 is FYNNEI in the germline V gene. V shed 4 bases and J shed 4 bases, with 13 bases lying between them. This CDR3 reads CASSVQGKITEAFF. For the CDR3, the DNA is TGTGCCAGCAGTGTTCAGGGGAAAATCACTGAAGCTTTCTTT.

The V gene is TRBV4-3, the J gene TRBJ2-5; TRBD2 is a possible D gene (5 bases). This CDR3 region has 15 residues. Germline V lookup: CDR1 LGHNA, CDR2 YSLEER. Trimming cost V 0 bases and J 3 bases, with 11 bases left between them. CDR3 nucleotide sequence: TGCGCCAGCAGCCAAGATATTAAGAGGGAAGAGACCCAGTACTTC. It is translated as CASSQDIKREETQYF.

The chain recombines TRBV5-5 with TRBJ2-4; maybe TRBD2 (6 bases). The CDR3 consists of 15 residues. Germline CDR1 reads SGHKS; CDR2 reads YYEKEE (reference sequence). Trimming cost V 4 bases and J 7 bases, with 18 bases left between them. CDR3: CASSRGRGNENIQYF. In nucleotides, the CDR3 is TGTGCCAGCAGCCGAGGGCGGGGTAATGAGAACATTCAGTACTTC.

This clone was observed a few times. The chain combines TRBV7-2 with TRBJ1-1; the match to TRBD1 covers 9 bases. Germline CDR1 and CDR2: SGHTA and FQGNSA. V was clipped by 5 bases and J by 6 bases; unmatched bases: 7. This CDR3 region has 14 residues. DNA for the CDR3: TGTGCCAGCAGCCTCCGGGACAGGGCTTCTGAAGCTTTCTTT. Its translation is CASSLRDRASEAFF.

J is TRBJ2-5 and V is TRBV29-1, with D possibly being TRBD1 (5 bases). CDR1 is SQVTM and CDR2 is ANQGSEA in the germline V gene. V dropped 0 bases and J dropped 7 bases, with 15 bases sitting between them. The CDR3 has 14 residues. CDR3 protein: CSVEDVGLQGTQYF. DNA of the CDR3: TGCAGCGTTGAAGATGTGGGGCTTCAGGGGACCCAGTACTTC. The variable domain in full, with the rest retrieved from reference TRBV29-1 and TRBJ2-5, is SAVISQKPSRDICQRGTSLTIQCQVDSQVTMMFWYRQQPGQSLTLIATANQGSEATYESGFVIDKFPISRPNLTFSTLTVSNMSPEDSSIYLCSVEDVGLQGTQYFGPGTRLLVL.

In DNA form, the CDR3 reads TGTGCCAGCAGCGTAGGACAAGGAAATTCACCCCTCCACTTT. Encoded protein: CASSVGQGNSPLHF. This rearrangement joins TRBV9 to TRBJ1-6; D not certain. There are 14 residues in the CDR3. V lost 0 bases and J lost 7, with 8 bases in between. CDR1 is SGDLS and CDR2 is YYNGEE in the germline V gene. Together with reference TRBV9 and TRBJ1-6, the CDR3 gives the full variable domain: DSGVTQTPKHLITATGQRVTLRCSPRSGDLSVYWYQQSLDQGLQFLIQYYNGEERAKGNILERFSAQQFPDLHSELNLSSLELGDSALYFCASSVGQGNSPLHFGNGTRLTVT.

This chain uses TRBV2 with TRBJ1-6; 8 nucleotides align to TRBD1. The CDR3 contains 15 residues. Germline V gene data show CDR1 as SNHLY and CDR2 as FYNNEI. Unmatched junction bases numbered 5, after V lost 3 bases and J lost 7 bases. The CDR3: CASSDTRGQNSPLHF. The CDR3 DNA reads TGTGCCAGCAGTGATACCAGGGGGCAAAATTCACCCCTCCACTTT.

V and J are TRBV2 and TRBJ1-1; 9 bases match TRBD1. The CDR3 runs to 14 residues. CDR1 SNHLY and CDR2 FYNNEI come from the germline V gene. Trimming removed 6 bases from V and 4 bases from J; junction bases left unmatched: 6. The CDR3 nucleotides read TGTGCCAGCAGCCCGACAGGGGGAGGCACTGAAGCTTTCTTT. The encoded protein is CASSPTGGGTEAFF.

CDR3: CASNLGGENEQFF. Here the CDR3 DNA reads TGTGCCAGCAACCTGGGGGGGGAAAATGAGCAGTTCTTC. V and J are TRBV5-4 and TRBJ2-1, with 7 bases fitting TRBD2. V gave up 6 bases and J gave up 7 bases; unmatched junction bases: 7. This CDR3 spans 13 amino acids. Germline-derived CDR1 and CDR2 are SGHNT and YYREEE (reference sequence).

This chain joins TRBV6-1 and TRBJ1-2, with 8 bases matching TRBD1. The trim removed 6 bases at V and 0 bases at J, leaving 3 bases unmatched. The CDR3 runs 14 residues. CDR1 is MNHNS and CDR2 is SASEGT in the germline V gene. CDR3 DNA: TGTGCCAGCAGAAGGACAGGGTCTAACTATGGCTACACCTTC. It translates to CASRRTGSNYGYTF.

This clone is a singleton in its sample. V and J are TRBV5-1 and TRBJ2-1; D is possibly TRBD1 (5 bases). This CDR3 is built from 17 residues. The germline V gene encodes CDR1 SGHRS and CDR2 YFSETQ. V shed 3 bases and J shed 0 bases, with 16 bases lying between them. CDR3 coding DNA: TGCGCCAGCAGCTCCTCCCTGGGGCCAAGCTCCTACAATGAGCAGTTCTTC. Translating gives CASSSSLGPSSYNEQFF.

This chain's CDR3 is CATSRPTGLAGGGNTGELFF. DNA of the CDR3: TGTGCCACCAGCAGACCAACTGGACTAGCGGGGGGTGGTAACACCGGGGAGCTGTTTTTT. The gene calls are TRBV15 and TRBJ2-2, with TRBD2 identical over 14 bases. Germline lookup yields CDR1 LNHNV and CDR2 YYDKDF (reference sequence). The CDR3 totals 20 residues. The V gene end was trimmed by 2 bases and the J gene end by 2 bases; junction bases not matched to a gene: 10.

This chain connects TRBV7-8 to TRBJ2-6, with 8 nucleotides matching TRBD2. There are 18 residues in the CDR3. V shed 5 bases, J shed 0 bases, and the junction held 9 bases outside the gene matches. The germline V gene has CDR1 SGHVS and CDR2 FQNEAQ. The CDR3 region has the DNA TGTGCCAGCAGCCCACGTAGCGGGGAAATCTCTGGGGCCAACGTCCTGACTTTC. Translated: CASSPRSGEISGANVLTF.

The chain is built from TRBV19 and TRBJ1-5, with 9 bases lining up with TRBD1. Trimming cost V 0 bases and J 5 bases; bases outside gene matches: 2. The V gene's germline CDR1 is LNHDA and CDR2 SQIVND (reference sequence). This CDR3 region has 15 residues. As DNA, the CDR3 is TGTGCCAGTAGTATAGAAGGGACAGGGTATCAGCCCCAGCATTTT. Translated: CASSIEGTGYQPQHF.

The chain is built from TRBV5-6 and TRBJ1-1, with D perhaps matching TRBD1 (6 bases). The germline gives CDR1 SGHDT, CDR2 YYEEEE. Trimming shortened V by 2 bases and J by 7 bases, and 12 bases separated the two germline ends. The length of the CDR3 is 13 residues. CDR3 region: CASSFLEGVEAFF. CDR3 in DNA: TGTGCCAGCAGCTTTTTAGAGGGGGTTGAAGCTTTCTTT. Full variable domain (remainder filled in from reference TRBV5-6 and TRBJ1-1): DAGVTQSPTHLIKTRGQQVTLRCSPKSGHDTVSWYQQALGQGPQFIFQYYEEEERQRGNFPDRFSGHQFPNYSSELNVNALLLGDSALYLCASSFLEGVEAFFGQGTRLTVV.

The chain carries TRBV11-2 and TRBJ1-1; 8 bases are a match to TRBD1. This CDR3 contains 16 residues. Germline V gene lookup returns CDR1 SGHAT and CDR2 FQNNGV. After removal of 0 bases from V and 2 bases from J, the junction contained 5 bases not matched to a gene. The CDR3 region has the DNA TGTGCCAGCAGCTTAGACATTCAGGGGGCTAACACTGAAGCTTTCTTT. As protein: CASSLDIQGANTEAFF.

The rearrangement links TRBV7-9 to TRBJ2-1, with 9 bases aligning to TRBD1. The trim removed 2 bases at V and 15 bases at J, leaving 5 bases unmatched. The CDR3 extends over 12 amino acids. Germline V lookup: CDR1 SEHNR, CDR2 FQNEAQ (reference sequence). The CDR3 reads CASSLSADRGFF. CDR3 nucleotides: TGTGCCAGCAGCTTATCGGCGGACAGGGGGTTCTTC.

The chain joins TRBV5-1 to TRBJ2-2; no reliable D call. V dropped 0 bases and J dropped 6 bases, with 9 bases sitting between them. There are 14 residues in the CDR3. Germline CDR1 is SGHRS and CDR2 is YFSETQ. The CDR3 loop is CASSLAGSSGELFF. The CDR3 DNA follows: TGCGCCAGCAGCTTGGCAGGCTCGTCCGGGGAGCTGTTTTTT.

This chain uses TRBV4-2 with TRBJ2-1; TRBD2 matches at 8 bases. The CDR3 loop spans 15 amino acids. CDR1 LGHNA and CDR2 YNFKEQ come from the germline V gene. The J segment lost 6 bases and the V segment lost 1 base, leaving 5 bases of the junction unmatched. CDR3 in amino acids: CASSQGASGPNEQFF. The CDR3 DNA is TGTGCCAGCAGCCAAGGGGCTAGCGGGCCCAATGAGCAGTTCTTC.

The chain is built from TRBV18 and TRBJ1-5, with 7 bases identical to TRBD1. The CDR3 spans 15 residues. Germline V gene sequence: CDR1 KGHSH, CDR2 LQKENI. Germline trimming cut 3 bases from V and 0 bases from J; bases unmatched to any gene: 2. The chain's CDR3 is CASSPQGVSNQPQHF. In nucleotides, the CDR3 is TGTGCCAGCTCACCTCAGGGGGTTAGCAATCAGCCCCAGCATTTT.

J is TRBJ2-4 and V is TRBV29-1; no clear D gene. The CDR3 is made up of 13 amino acids. Trimming left V 7 bases short and J 3 bases short, with 13 bases between. CDR1 SQVTM and CDR2 ANQGSEA come from the germline V gene. CDR3 coding DNA: TGCAGCGGCAGCGACTTGGACAAAAACATTCAGTACTTC. Its protein product is CSGSDLDKNIQYF.

This clone was observed once. CDR3 sequence: CAIKRTAQETQYF. CDR3 DNA sequence: TGTGCCATCAAAAGGACAGCTCAAGAGACCCAGTACTTC. J is TRBJ2-5 and V is TRBV10-3; perhaps TRBD1 as D (6 bases). Germline lookup yields CDR1 ENHRY and CDR2 SYGVKD. V was trimmed by 7 bases and J by 2 bases, leaving 11 bases between them. CDR3 length: 13 amino acids.